This note documents a single TCR beta chain sequence. The data derive from a study of PD-L1 blockade in urothelial cancer. Study as a whole: Most patients, about 85% of the roughly 30, were males with bladder-origin cancer. At 3 weeks after treatment start (second dose) and again at 6 weeks, blood was analyzed.

TCRdb's copy holds only in-frame clones and misses some; the assay was immunoSEQ multiplex PCR. Among about 56,000 clones listed, over 75% were seen once. V lost 3 bases and J lost 5, with 13 bases in between. This CDR3 has 14 residues. Germline CDR1 reads KGHSH; CDR2 reads LQKENI. Time point in this sample: pretreatment peripheral blood. The patients' disease, urothelial carcinoma, was locally advanced or metastatic. The clonotype was recovered from an older man with urothelial cancer. The sample here was PBMCs, taken around atezolizumab (anti-PD-L1) treatment. The chain uses TRBV18 and TRBJ2-5; D is possibly TRBD1 (5 bases). CDR3: CASSPAGSGETQYF. Written as DNA, the CDR3 is TGTGCCAGCTCACCGGCAGGTTCAGGGGAGACCCAGTACTTC.